This T cell receptor beta chain was sequenced in a study of blood T cell repertoires in COVID-19. Study-level information: Donors in the United States, Italy and Spain gave samples during acute or convalescent COVID-19. Nucleic acid was either cDNA or gDNA, and it came from T cells, B-cell-depleted T cells, or PBMCs.

The V and J ends lost 7 bases and 5 bases respectively, with 20 bases between them. The CDR3 consists of 14 residues. Germline CDR1 is SQVTM and CDR2 is ANQGSEA. Assay: immunoSEQ multiplex PCR; the TCRdb copy retains only in-frame clones and omits some. Here the sample spans 350,000 to 450,000 clones, under 85% being singletons. Participants were placed into cohorts based on the clinical history they reported. The study counted Cohort 3 donors as recovered given two negative PCRs, clearance, or symptom resolution. What was sequenced was PBMCs or T cells enriched from blood (not recorded which). The chain joins TRBV29-1 to TRBJ1-1; a weak D match, TRBD1 (6 bases). This clonotype originated in a woman aged 45-59 years who had recovered from COVID-19. Written as DNA, the CDR3 is TGCAGCGCAAACCGCCGACAGGATGGGACTGAAGCTTTCTTT. Translation gives CSANRRQDGTEAFF.